This TCR beta chain was captured in a study of T cell responses to AZD1222 COVID-19 vaccine. This CDR3 spans 14 amino acids. Germline V gene sequence: CDR1 GTSNPN, CDR2 SVGIG (reference sequence). V was shortened by 2 bases and J by 7 bases, with 14 bases between the two germline ends. Clones were sequenced by immunoSEQ multiplex PCR, and TCRdb holds only the in-frame ones, with some missing. The table lists 95,000 to 150,000 clones, 90% of them singletons, with roughly 4.2% in the top ten. The J gene is TRBJ1-4, the V gene TRBV30; D may be TRBD1 (5 bases). The source material was peripheral blood, sampled 28 days after the second dose of the MenACWY control vaccine. This receptor was taken from an adult who received the MenACWY meningococcal vaccine as a control. Written as DNA, the CDR3 is TGTGCCTGGAGTATGGGCCTGGGGACTGAAAAACTGTTTTTT. Translated, it gives CAWSMGLGTEKLFF. The entire variable domain, with the rest obtained from reference TRBV30 and TRBJ1-4, is as follows: SQTIHQWPATLVQPVGSPLSLECTVEGTSNPNLYWYRQAAGRGLQLLFYSVGIGQISSEVPQNLSASRPQDRQFILSSKKLLLSDSGFYLCAWSMGLGTEKLFFGSGTQLSVL.